One sample yielded the 15 T cell receptor beta chains listed below, sequenced in a study of blood T cells in healthy people across ages. Sample-barcoded 5' priming and a J-beta primer mix drove a second PCR of about 6 to 12 cycles. TCRdb reanalysed the 5' RACE reads using MiXCR and keeps one entry per CDR3 protein. The table lists 1.5 million to 2 million distinct CDR3 sequences, around half of them singletons. The sequenced sample was blood. All receptors come from a woman in her thirties or forties in good health.

This clonotype has just a few counts. The rearrangement joins TRBV7-9 to TRBJ2-7; D is ambiguous. This CDR3 contains 14 residues. Looked up from germline, CDR1 is SEHNR and CDR2 is FQNEAQ (reference sequence). The V end was cut by 1 base, the J end by 1 base, with 8 bases between. The CDR3 loop reads CASSLVTASYEQYF. DNA for the CDR3: TGTGCCAGCAGCTTAGTTACGGCTTCCTACGAGCAGTACTTC.

The chain uses TRBV24-1 and TRBJ2-5; 9 nucleotides line up with TRBD1. The J segment lost 2 bases and the V segment lost 5 bases, leaving 8 bases of the junction unmatched. This CDR3 region has 16 residues. From germline, CDR1 is KGHDR and CDR2 SFDVKD. The CDR3 nucleotides are TGTGCCACCAGTGTCCGGACAGGGGTGGGGCAAGAGACCCAGTACTTC. Translating gives CATSVRTGVGQETQYF.

The chain uses TRBV5-1 and TRBJ2-1; no firm D call. The CDR3 consists of 15 residues. V gave up 4 bases and J gave up 2 bases, with 13 bases separating them. The germline V gene has CDR1 SGHRS and CDR2 YFSETQ. The CDR3, as DNA: TGCGCCAGCAGCATTTCCCACCCTACCTACAATGAGCAGTTCTTC. It is translated as CASSISHPTYNEQFF.

The chain is built from TRBV4-3 and TRBJ2-7; the D is unclear. Germline V gene data show CDR1 as LGHNA and CDR2 as YSLEER. This CDR3 spans 14 amino acids. Trimming removed 1 base from V and 1 base from J, with 8 bases in between. As DNA, the CDR3 is TGCGCCAGCAGCCAAGGGTGGGGATCCTACGAGCAGTACTTC. Its translation: CASSQGWGSYEQYF.

The chain uses TRBV6-2 or TRBV6-3 and TRBJ2-5, with D possibly being TRBD2 (6 bases). V lost 7 bases and J 2 bases, leaving 11 bases between the germline ends. There are 13 residues in the CDR3. The germline CDR1 and CDR2 sequences are MNHEY and SVGEGT. DNA of the CDR3: TGTGCCAGCAAGTCTGGGACTCAAGAGACCCAGTACTTC. It is translated as CASKSGTQETQYF.

This clonotype was recorded a few times. V and J are TRBV20-1 and TRBJ2-1; TRBD1 matches at 8 bases. The CDR3 has 13 residues. Germline V gene data show CDR1 as DFQATT and CDR2 as SNEGSKA (reference sequence). The V and J ends lost 6 bases and 4 bases, in that order; junction bases with no gene match: 5. The CDR3 DNA follows: TGCAGTGCATCGGACAGGGAATACAATGAGCAGTTCTTC. It yields the protein CSASDREYNEQFF.

The chain links TRBV2 to TRBJ2-7; the D gene is possibly TRBD1 (7 bases). V was trimmed by 7 bases and J by 1 base, leaving 14 bases between them. Germline V gene data show CDR1 as SNHLY and CDR2 as FYNNEI. The CDR3 is 14 residues long. CDR3 protein: CASKGGTESYEQYF. Written as DNA, the CDR3 is TGTGCCAGCAAAGGGGGGACAGAGTCCTACGAGCAGTACTTC.

This sequence joins TRBV11-2 and TRBJ1-2, with a weak D call TRBD1 (5 bases). Germline assignment: CDR1 SGHAT and CDR2 FQNNGV. The CDR3 extends over 13 amino acids. The ends were cut back, 5 bases at V and 6 bases at J, with 13 bases in the middle. The CDR3 loop is CASSVFREDGYTF. The CDR3 DNA reads TGTGCCAGCAGCGTATTCAGGGAAGATGGCTACACCTTC.

V usage is TRBV7-9 and J usage is TRBJ2-3; 9 bases agree with TRBD1. This CDR3 spans 19 amino acids. Germline CDR1 is SEHNR and CDR2 is FQNEAQ (reference sequence). V gave up 4 bases and J gave up 4 bases; unmatched junction bases: 18. The CDR3: CASSSLTSSGTGKADTQYF. DNA for the CDR3: TGTGCCAGCAGCTCTCTTACCTCATCCGGGACAGGGAAGGCAGATACGCAGTATTTT.

As DNA, the CDR3 is TGCAGTGCTCTGGGAGGGGGCCCAGATCAGCCCCAGCATTTT. Translation: CSALGGGPDQPQHF. This chain links TRBV20-1 with TRBJ1-5; 7 bases map to TRBD1. This CDR3 has 14 amino acids. Germline CDR1 is DFQATT and CDR2 is SNEGSKA (reference sequence). The trim removed 5 bases at V and 5 bases at J, leaving 9 bases unmatched.

J is TRBJ2-5 and V is TRBV7-6, with 12 nucleotides matching TRBD1. CDR3 length equals 18 residues. The germline gives CDR1 SGHVS, CDR2 FNYEAQ. V shed 1 base and J 11 bases; nucleotides not matched to a gene: 17. For the CDR3, the DNA is TGTGCCAGCAGCTTAGAAAACGCCCGGGACAGGGGGCTTAATAAGCAGTACTTC. Translation gives CASSLENARDRGLNKQYF.

The chain employs TRBV7-3 and TRBJ2-1, with 9 bases identical to TRBD1. J lost 3 bases, V lost 4 bases, and 7 bases had no gene match. The CDR3 has 16 residues. CDR1 is SGHTA, CDR2 FQGTGA, per germline. The CDR3 DNA reads as TGTGCCAGCAGCTCCTCCGGGACAGGGAACTACAATGAGCAGTTCTTC. It is translated as CASSSSGTGNYNEQFF.

The CDR3 spells CASTTPARRTEAFF. The CDR3 nucleotides are TGTGCCAGCACCACCCCGGCTCGACGAACTGAAGCTTTCTTT. The V gene is TRBV6-2 or TRBV6-3, the J gene TRBJ1-1, with no clear D. V dropped 7 bases and J dropped 5 bases, with 17 bases sitting between them. This CDR3 has 14 amino acids. Germline CDR1 reads MNHEY; CDR2 reads SVGEGT.

The chain combines TRBV20-1 with TRBJ2-1; 8 bases line up with TRBD2. The V segment lost 0 bases and the J segment 9 bases; nucleotides outside the gene matches: 7. In germline, CDR1 is DFQATT, CDR2 SNEGSKA (reference sequence). CDR3 length: 14 amino acids. In DNA, the CDR3 is TGCAGTGCTAGAGATGAACGGGGGGGCACTGAGCAGTTCTTC. This gives the protein CSARDERGGTEQFF.

The CDR3 spells CASSQPGLGSGTQYF. Here the CDR3 DNA reads TGTGCCAGCAGCCAACCTGGACTAGGGTCCGGGACCCAGTACTTC. J is TRBJ2-7 and V is TRBV3-1; 7 bases match TRBD2. TRBJ2-5 matches the DNA end more closely, so the J call is doubtful. CDR1 is LGHDT, CDR2 YNNKEL, per germline (reference sequence). The CDR3 spans 15 residues.